These T cell receptor beta chains were read from a single sample in a study of CD8+ T cells in alopecia areata. Data came from immunoSEQ multiplex PCR; TCRdb stores just in-frame clones and leaves some out. The sample has roughly 200,000 clones; about 61% are singletons. Sequencing used CD8+ T cells sorted from blood. These receptor sequences come from a human donor in good health. Each CDR3 is given with its conserved first and last residue. The order of the fields is J gene, clone size, D gene, V gene, CDR3 DNA, CDR3 protein. The D gene is left open where the match is weak. Rows may omit the clone size; those that give it use once, few, many or a size class.

TRBJ2-5 | . | . | TRBV9 | TGTGCCAGCAGCCCGGGACATGGCCAAGAGACCCAGTACTTC | CASSPGHGQETQYF
TRBJ2-1 | . | TRBD1 | TRBV9 | TGTGCCAGCAGCGACCGGGACAGGGTTATCAATGAGCAGTTCTTC | CASSDRDRVINEQFF
TRBJ2-7 | . | . | TRBV13 | TGTGCCAGCAGCCCCTCTTCCTCGACCAACTCCTACGAGCAGTACTTC | CASSPSSSTNSYEQYF
TRBJ2-1 | . | TRBD1 | TRBV30 | TGTGCCTGCGACAGGGATAATGAGCAGTTCTTC | CACDRDNEQFF
TRBJ2-7 | . | . | TRBV7-9 | TGTGCCAGCAGCTTCGAAAGAGTCTACGAGCAGTACTTC | CASSFERVYEQYF
TRBJ2-5 | . | . | TRBV2 | TGTGCCAGCAGTGAAGGGACCGGGGGCGCACAAGAGACCCAGTACTTC | CASSEGTGGAQETQYF
TRBJ2-7 | few | . | TRBV13 | TGTGCCAGCAGCCCGAGCTCCTACGAGCAGTACTTC | CASSPSSYEQYF
TRBJ1-1 | . | TRBD1 | TRBV2 | TGTGCCAGCAGTGAACGCGGGACAGGGGGCGTAGGGACTGAAGCTTTCTTT | CASSERGTGGVGTEAFF
TRBJ1-1 | . | . | TRBV29-1 | TGCAGCGTTCCCGCGGCCACTGAAGCTTTCTTT | CSVPAATEAFF
TRBJ1-2 | once | . | TRBV5-1 | TGCGCCAGCAGCTTGGTCGAGGTTACGGGACGGGGCTACACCTTC | CASSLVEVTGRGYTF
TRBJ1-2 | few | TRBD1 | TRBV4-1 | TGCGCCAGCAGCCAAGTTCCTCCGACAGGGTTCGGCTATGGCTACACCTTC | CASSQVPPTGFGYGYTF
TRBJ1-1 | . | . | TRBV10-3 | TGTGCCATCAGTGAAAAAGGGGACCCGAACACTGAAGCTTTCTTT | CAISEKGDPNTEAFF
TRBJ1-5 | . | TRBD1 | TRBV6-5 | TGTGCCAGCAGTTACGGGGGGACAGGGGAACAGCCCCAGCATTTT | CASSYGGTGEQPQHF
TRBJ1-5 | . | . | TRBV29-1 | TGCAGCGTTGAAGATGACAGCAATCAGCCCCAGCATTTT | CSVEDDSNQPQHF
TRBJ2-1 | . | TRBD2 | TRBV2 | TGTGCCAGCAGTGACCGCGCCCGGGCGGGGGATAACAATGAGCAGTTCTTC | CASSDRARAGDNNEQFF
TRBJ2-7 | . | . | TRBV27 | TGTGCCAGCAGTTTTGGGCCAGGGCGGGACGAGCAGTACTTC | CASSFGPGRDEQYF